The 16 T cell receptor beta chains in this list originate from one sample, sequenced in a study of CD8+CD57+ T cells in acquired aplastic anemia. The study profiled TCR beta VDJ and CDR3 using genomic DNA as template. Each CDR3 protein gets one entry after TCRdb re-called the reads with MiXCR. Counted here are 300,000 or so distinct CDR3 sequences, 45% to 65% occurring once; the ten biggest clones make up roughly 1.2%. An expansion of CD8+CD57+ cells by flow cytometry had been shown in patients chosen for sequencing. Input material: sorted CD4+, CD8+, or CD8+CD57+ T cells (not recorded which) from PBMCs. These receptors originate from a human donor with aplastic anemia.

V gene TRBV12-3 or TRBV12-4 combines with J gene TRBJ1-6, with D possibly matching TRBD1 (5 bases). This CDR3 region has 14 residues. The V end lost 6 bases, the J end lost 10 bases, and 16 bases lay between the germline ends. The chain's CDR3 is CASSLGRARSPLHF. The CDR3 DNA reads as TGTGCCAGCAGCCTCGGCAGGGCAAGGTCACCCCTCCACTTT.

The chain employs TRBV5-1 and TRBJ1-6, with TRBD1 identical over 8 bases. In germline, CDR1 is SGHRS, CDR2 YFSETQ. The CDR3 spans 16 residues. V lost 0 bases and J lost 6; bases outside the gene matches: 5. The CDR3 DNA reads as TGCGCCAGCAGCTTGGAGGGGACAGGACCTAATTCACCCCTCCACTTT. Protein sequence: CASSLEGTGPNSPLHF.

The rearrangement links TRBV24-1 to TRBJ2-7; 8 nucleotides line up with TRBD2. The CDR3 has 14 amino acids. Germline V lookup: CDR1 KGHDR, CDR2 SFDVKD. The trim removed 4 bases at V and 6 bases at J, leaving 7 bases unmatched. CDR3 sequence: CATSEGSGRSEQYF. Written as DNA, the CDR3 is TGTGCCACCAGTGAGGGGAGCGGGAGAAGCGAGCAGTACTTC.

The sample holds many counts of this clonotype. The gene calls are TRBV5-1 and TRBJ2-1, with 9 bases fitting TRBD1. The germline CDR1 and CDR2 sequences are SGHRS and YFSETQ. Germline trimming cut 0 bases from V and 7 bases from J; bases unmatched to any gene: 8. There are 16 residues in the CDR3. This chain's CDR3 is CASSLAVGGQGNEQFF. The DNA of the CDR3 is TGCGCCAGCAGCTTGGCCGTGGGGGGACAGGGAAATGAGCAGTTCTTC. The full variable domain, with the rest looked up from reference TRBV5-1 and TRBJ2-1, is KAGVTQTPRYLIKTRGQQVTLSCSPISGHRSVSWYQQTPGQGLQFLFEYFSETQRNKGNFPGRFSGRQFSNSRSEMNVSTLELGDSALYLCASSLAVGGQGNEQFFGPGTRLTVL.

With regard to this clonotype: One junction end disagrees with the germline gene, perhaps due to a read error. The V and J genes are TRBV9 and TRBJ2-7, with TRBD1 matching over 9 bases. This CDR3 has 16 residues. In germline, CDR1 is SGDLS, CDR2 YYNGEE. CDR3 DNA sequence: TGTGCCAGCAGCGTTTTAGGACAGGGGAACACCGGGGAGCTGTACTTC. As protein: CASSVLGQGNTGELYF.

The genes are TRBV12-3 or TRBV12-4 and TRBJ1-1, with D unclear. The CDR3 covers 13 residues. The V gene lost 3 bases and the J gene lost 1 base, with 6 bases spanning the gap. For the CDR3, the DNA is TGTGCCAGCAGTTTCGCGGGGAACACTGAAGCTTTCTTT. Translation: CASSFAGNTEAFF.

The rearrangement links TRBV29-1 to TRBJ2-3, with D unresolved. Germline V gives CDR1 SQVTM, CDR2 ANQGSEA. CDR3 length: 15 residues. The V end lost 4 bases, the J end lost 0 bases, and 14 bases lay between the germline ends. The CDR3 sequence is CSVVASASSTDTQYF. CDR3 nucleotides: TGCAGCGTTGTAGCCTCAGCCAGTAGCACAGATACGCAGTATTTT.

The sample holds a few counts of this clonotype. The chain employs TRBV9 and TRBJ2-5; D is unresolved. Germline lookup yields CDR1 SGDLS and CDR2 YYNGEE. V dropped 3 bases and J dropped 5 bases, with 11 bases sitting between them. The CDR3 has 13 residues. The CDR3 nucleotides read TGTGCCAGCAGCGGTGGGATGTGGGAGACCCAGTACTTC. Encoded protein: CASSGGMWETQYF.

The chain combines TRBV4-1 with TRBJ1-1; weak D call: TRBD1 (6 bases). CDR1 and CDR2 (germline): MGHRA, YSYEKL. V dropped 3 bases and J dropped 0 bases, with 8 bases sitting between them. CDR3 length: 14 residues. The CDR3: CASSHRQVNTEAFF. The DNA for the CDR3 is TGCGCCAGCAGCCACCGACAGGTGAACACTGAAGCTTTCTTT.

In its sample, this clonotype was seen many times. V gene TRBV9 combines with J gene TRBJ2-1, with TRBD2 identical over 8 bases. From germline, CDR1 is SGDLS and CDR2 YYNGEE. V was pared by 2 bases and J by 8 bases, with 9 bases of the junction left unmatched. The CDR3 runs to 15 residues. CDR3 residues: CASSVLAGSIYEQFF. For the CDR3, the DNA is TGTGCCAGCAGCGTGTTAGCGGGATCGATATATGAGCAGTTCTTC.

This clonotype was detected only a few times. The chain has TRBV2 and TRBJ2-3; D gene uncertain. Trimming took off 6 bases at V and 2 bases at J, with 12 bases between the two ends. This CDR3 comprises 14 residues. CDR1 and CDR2 (germline): SNHLY, FYNNEI. The CDR3 region has the DNA TGTGCCAGCAGGGGCCGATTCCCCACAGATACGCAGTATTTT. It is translated as CASRGRFPTDTQYF. The whole variable domain, filled in from reference TRBV2 and TRBJ2-3, reads EPEVTQTPSHQVTQMGQEVILRCVPISNHLYFYWYRQILGQKVEFLVSFYNNEISEKSEIFDDQFSVERPDGSNFTLKIRSTKLEDSAMYFCASRGRFPTDTQYFGPGTRLTVL.

This chain uses TRBV24-1 with TRBJ2-1; 7 nucleotides agree with TRBD1. The V segment lost 9 bases and the J segment 8 bases; nucleotides outside the gene matches: 6. The germline gives CDR1 KGHDR, CDR2 SFDVKD. The CDR3 spans 12 residues. The CDR3 nucleotides are TGTGCCACCGTAACAGGGGTCGATGAGCAGTTCTTC. It specifies CATVTGVDEQFF.

This chain connects TRBV19 to TRBJ2-3, with TRBD1 identical over 10 bases. The CDR3 totals 17 residues. Trimming took 4 bases from V and 4 from J; bases not matched to a gene: 11. Germline loops: CDR1 LNHDA, CDR2 SQIVND (reference sequence). The CDR3 DNA reads as TGTGCCAGTAGTACGCCGGGACAGGGGAGTAGAGCAGATACGCAGTATTTT. Protein product: CASSTPGQGSRADTQYF.

The chain has TRBV10-3 and TRBJ1-1; no clear D. V lost 4 bases and J 5 bases, leaving 11 bases between the germline ends. CDR1 ENHRY and CDR2 SYGVKD come from the germline V gene. The CDR3 is 13 amino acids. The CDR3: CAISVGIGTEAFF. As DNA, the CDR3 is TGTGCCATCAGTGTAGGTATTGGGACTGAAGCTTTCTTT.

The genes are TRBV19 and TRBJ2-2; maybe TRBD1 (5 bases). Germline lookup yields CDR1 LNHDA and CDR2 SQIVND (reference sequence). The CDR3 loop spans 14 amino acids. Trimming stripped 1 base from V and 7 bases from J, with 10 bases between. In DNA form, the CDR3 reads TGTGCCAGTAGTATAGGGGGCCCGCTCGGGGAGCTGTTTTTT. It encodes CASSIGGPLGELFF.

The sample holds many counts of this clonotype. The chain joins TRBV9 to TRBJ2-3; tentative D call: TRBD2 (5 bases). The CDR3 is 15 residues long. Trimming cost V 3 bases and J 0 bases, with 11 bases left between them. The germline V gene has CDR1 SGDLS and CDR2 YYNGEE. CDR3 region: CASSGAGLSTDTQYF. The CDR3 DNA reads as TGTGCCAGCAGCGGGGCGGGCCTAAGCACAGATACGCAGTATTTT.